This entry features one T cell receptor (beta chain) sequence. Its target is not known. This sample is drawn from a study of T cell responses to AZD1222 COVID-19 vaccine. Study overall: Whether given at about 4 or about 12 weeks, second doses were pooled. Study-level results: Every sample of the repertoires postdated the peak T cell response.

Sequencing was performed with immunoSEQ multiplex PCR; in TCRdb, only in-frame clones are kept and a portion is missing. The sample lists around 130,000 clones, over 75% occurring once. The germline V gene encodes CDR1 LNHDA and CDR2 SQIVND (reference sequence). The CDR3 is 13 amino acids. V lost 6 bases and J 8 bases, leaving 13 bases between the germline ends. This chain connects TRBV19 to TRBJ1-4, with D hard to call. Here the sequenced sample was peripheral blood, taken on day 0 of AZD1222 vaccination. The source is an adult in good health. The CDR3 nucleotides read TGTGCCAGTAGACTGTCCCAGCGAGAAAAACTGTTTTTT. Protein sequence: CASRLSQREKLFF.